Below, 23 T cell receptor beta chains from the same sample are listed, as sequenced in a study of cytomegalovirus exposure and HLA in healthy donors. Using immunoSEQ multiplex PCR, the repertoire was profiled, and TCRdb retains in-frame clones only, with some absent. The sample carries 150,000 to 200,000 clones, 88% recorded once. The sample was PBMCs. These receptors were collected from a man between 18 and 35 years old in good health and CMV-seronegative.

The chain carries TRBV5-6 and TRBJ2-6; possibly TRBD1 for D (5 bases). Trimming cost V 5 bases and J 1 base, with 10 bases left between them. CDR3 size: 15 residues. Germline V lookup: CDR1 SGHDT, CDR2 YYEEEE. The CDR3 here is CASRVGVSGANVLTF. CDR3 bases: TGTGCCAGCAGGGTAGGGGTTTCTGGGGCCAACGTCCTGACTTTC.

The sample holds one count of this clone. The chain uses TRBV7-6 and TRBJ2-2; 11 nucleotides agree with TRBD2. J lost 4 bases, V lost 0 bases, and 1 base had no gene match. The CDR3 covers 16 residues. Germline-derived CDR1 and CDR2 are SGHVS and FNYEAQ. CDR3 amino acids: CASSLALAGGTGELFF. Here the CDR3 DNA reads TGTGCCAGCAGCTTAGCCCTAGCGGGAGGCACCGGGGAGCTGTTTTTT.

The chain carries TRBV7-8 and TRBJ2-3; 9 nucleotides line up with TRBD2. The V gene's germline CDR1 is SGHVS and CDR2 FQNEAQ. This CDR3 contains 18 residues. J was trimmed by 2 bases and V by 1 base; bases with no gene match: 10. DNA for the CDR3: TGTGCCAGCAGCTTAGTGCCCTCGGCGGGGGGGTTCACAGATACGCAGTATTTT. Its translation is CASSLVPSAGGFTDTQYF.

The chain links TRBV10-3 to TRBJ1-2; D is perhaps TRBD1 (5 bases). CDR3 length equals 16 residues. From germline, CDR1 is ENHRY and CDR2 SYGVKD. V lost 0 bases and J lost 0, with 11 bases in between. As DNA, the CDR3 is TGTGCCATCAGTGAGTCGTCGGCGACAGCTAACTATGGCTACACCTTC. Its protein is CAISESSATANYGYTF.

The rearrangement joins TRBV5-1 to TRBJ1-4; perhaps TRBD1 as D (6 bases). Germline-derived CDR1 and CDR2 are SGHRS and YFSETQ. Trimming removed 2 bases at V and 4 bases at J, with 9 bases between. The CDR3 runs to 14 residues. The CDR3 DNA sequence: TGCGCCAGCAGCTTTCTACAGGGTAATGAAAAACTGTTTTTT. Its protein product is CASSFLQGNEKLFF. The full variable domain, completed using reference TRBV5-1 and TRBJ1-4, is KAGVTQTPRYLIKTRGQQVTLSCSPISGHRSVSWYQQTPGQGLQFLFEYFSETQRNKGNFPGRFSGRQFSNSRSEMNVSTLELGDSALYLCASSFLQGNEKLFFGSGTQLSVL.

The chain couples TRBV5-6 to TRBJ2-5, with 8 nucleotides matching TRBD2. Germline loops: CDR1 SGHDT, CDR2 YYEEEE. The CDR3 spans 16 residues. The ends lost 1 base at V and 5 bases at J; junction bases unmatched: 10. The CDR3 is CASSLLGLGDLETQYF. In nucleotides, the CDR3 is TGTGCCAGCAGCTTGTTGGGACTAGGGGATTTGGAGACCCAGTACTTC.

This chain joins TRBV4-2 and TRBJ2-3; 8 positions agree with TRBD2. CDR3 length equals 16 residues. With 0 bases clipped from V and 5 bases from J, the junction kept 7 bases outside the gene matches. The germline gives CDR1 LGHNA, CDR2 YNFKEQ. CDR3: CASSQEGGGSVDTQYF. DNA for the CDR3: TGTGCCAGCAGCCAAGAGGGCGGGGGGAGCGTAGATACGCAGTATTTT.

This sequence joins TRBV2 and TRBJ1-4, with 9 bases matching TRBD1. The CDR3 extends over 13 amino acids. Germline loops: CDR1 SNHLY, CDR2 FYNNEI. V lost 10 bases, J lost 8 bases, and 8 bases stayed unmatched. The CDR3: CANQKDRGEKLFF. The CDR3 coding sequence is TGTGCCAACCAGAAGGACAGGGGAGAAAAACTGTTTTTT.

The V and J genes are TRBV20-1 and TRBJ2-3; D is perhaps TRBD1 (6 bases). Germline CDR1 is DFQATT and CDR2 is SNEGSKA (reference sequence). Deletions cut 3 bases from V and 14 bases from J, with 15 bases between. The CDR3 is made up of 11 amino acids. This CDR3 reads CSASEQGNMYF. As DNA, the CDR3 is TGCAGTGCTAGTGAACAGGGAAATATGTATTTT.

This chain uses TRBV7-2 with TRBJ2-5; D remains unclear. V lost 5 bases to trimming and J lost 2 bases, with 6 bases between them. This CDR3 has 12 amino acids. The germline gives CDR1 SGHTA, CDR2 FQGNSA. CDR3 protein: CASSPFQETQYF. The CDR3, as DNA: TGTGCCAGCAGCCCCTTTCAAGAGACCCAGTACTTC.

V is TRBV27 and J is TRBJ1-5, with D unresolved. CDR3 size: 13 residues. The germline CDR1 and CDR2 sequences are MNHEY and SMNVEV (reference sequence). The germline V and J ends were trimmed by 6 bases and 4 bases, with 10 bases remaining between them. CDR3 DNA sequence: TGTGCCAGCAGGGTTAGCCCTAATCAGCCCCAGCATTTT. This encodes CASRVSPNQPQHF.

This clone was recorded a few times. This chain links TRBV27 with TRBJ1-4; 7 bases line up with TRBD1. CDR1 and CDR2 from the germline V gene are MNHEY and SMNVEV (reference sequence). Trimming at V came to 6 bases and at J to 4 bases, leaving 5 bases not matched to a gene. There are 14 residues in the CDR3. CDR3 nucleotide sequence: TGTGCCAGCAGAATGACAGGGATTAATGAAAAACTGTTTTTT. Its protein product is CASRMTGINEKLFF.

The V and J genes are TRBV28 and TRBJ2-1, with 7 bases aligning to TRBD2. The V segment lost 5 bases and the J segment 1 base; nucleotides outside the gene matches: 5. The CDR3 runs to 15 residues. CDR1 MDHEN and CDR2 SYDVKM come from the germline V gene. DNA of the CDR3: TGTGCCAGCAGTCCGGGCGGGGGATCCTACAATGAGCAGTTCTTC. It encodes CASSPGGGSYNEQFF.

V and J are TRBV11-2 and TRBJ2-3; TRBD2 agrees at 8 bases. V was pared by 1 base and J by 3 bases, with 3 bases of the junction left unmatched. The CDR3 is made up of 15 amino acids. Per the germline V gene, CDR1 is SGHAT and CDR2 is FQNNGV. The CDR3 sequence is CASSLGGLATDTQYF. The CDR3 nucleotides are TGTGCCAGCAGCTTAGGTGGACTAGCAACAGATACGCAGTATTTT.

V is TRBV6-4 and J is TRBJ1-2; D remains ambiguous. V lost 2 bases and J lost 3, with 22 bases in between. The CDR3 is 18 residues long. Germline values: CDR1 MRHNA, CDR2 SNTAGT. The CDR3 reads CASSDPLFTLQEDYGYTF. CDR3 coding DNA: TGTGCCAGCAGTGACCCTCTCTTCACCCTTCAGGAGGACTATGGCTACACCTTC.

The chain recombines TRBV6-1 with TRBJ1-1; D is undetermined. CDR3 size: 14 residues. Per germline, CDR1 MNHNS and CDR2 SASEGT. Trimming pared 1 base from V and 3 bases from J, leaving 9 bases between. CDR3 DNA sequence: TGTGCCAGCAGTGAAGGACTGGCGGACACTGAAGCTTTCTTT. This sequence encodes CASSEGLADTEAFF.

The chain joins TRBV6-5 to TRBJ2-5, with 11 positions matching TRBD1. The V and J ends lost 7 bases and 5 bases, in that order; junction bases with no gene match: 6. The CDR3 is 14 residues long. Germline values: CDR1 MNHEY, CDR2 SVGAGI. The CDR3 nucleotides are TGTGCCAGCACCGACGGGGACAGGGGGGAGACCCAGTACTTC. It translates to CASTDGDRGETQYF.

The rearrangement joins TRBV6-5 to TRBJ2-2; D is possibly TRBD2 (6 bases). This CDR3 has 13 residues. V was pared by 1 base and J by 6 bases, with 6 bases between. Per the germline V gene, CDR1 is MNHEY and CDR2 is SVGAGI. The CDR3 here is CASSYWGAGELFF. The CDR3 bases are TGTGCCAGCAGTTACTGGGGGGCCGGGGAGCTGTTTTTT.

This chain joins TRBV27 and TRBJ2-7; 9 bases are a match to TRBD2. Germline CDR1 MNHEY, CDR2 SMNVEV (reference sequence). There are 15 residues in the CDR3. Germline trimming cut 2 bases from V and 2 bases from J; bases unmatched to any gene: 4. The CDR3 nucleotides are TGTGCCAGCAGTTTAAGCGCTAGCGGGGCCTACGAGCAGTACTTC. Its translation: CASSLSASGAYEQYF.

CDR3 DNA sequence: TGCGCCAGCAGCCAAGATGGAGTGAATTACGAGCAGTACGTC. Its translation is CASSQDGVNYEQYV. V gene TRBV4-1 combines with J gene TRBJ2-7; D gene uncertain. Between the trimmed V and J ends, which lost 0 bases and 4 bases, there was a span of 10 bases. CDR3 length: 14 amino acids. Germline CDR1 reads MGHRA; CDR2 reads YSYEKL.

The chain recombines TRBV5-8 with TRBJ2-2, with 7 bases identical to TRBD1. The V segment lost 4 bases and the J segment 2 bases; nucleotides outside the gene matches: 11. This CDR3 is 17 amino acids long. Germline CDR1 is SGHTS and CDR2 is YDEGEE. The DNA for the CDR3 is TGTGCCAGCAGCCATTCCACCGGGACAGATAACACCGGGGAGCTGTTTTTT. Protein sequence: CASSHSTGTDNTGELFF.

This CDR3 reads CASSDTSGRLVDEQFF. The CDR3, as DNA: TGCGCCAGCAGTGACACCAGCGGGAGGCTGGTCGATGAGCAGTTCTTC. The chain employs TRBV10-1 and TRBJ2-1; TRBD2 aligns across 9 bases. V dropped 3 bases and J dropped 8; count of bases not matched to a gene: 11. The CDR3 spans 16 residues. The V gene's germline CDR1 is WNHNN and CDR2 SYGVQD (reference sequence).

The chain uses TRBV7-2 and TRBJ2-7, with 11 bases lining up with TRBD2. The CDR3 is 15 residues long. The J segment lost 3 bases and the V segment lost 5 bases, leaving 6 bases of the junction unmatched. The germline CDR1 and CDR2 sequences are SGHTA and FQGNSA. The CDR3 sequence is CASSPLAGGRYEQYF. Here the CDR3 DNA reads TGTGCCAGCAGCCCTCTAGCGGGAGGTCGCTACGAGCAGTACTTC.